This section outlines one T cell receptor (beta chain) sequence together with its context. How the authors handled the data: Amplification of reference gene primers was used by the study to estimate nucleated cell counts. Profiled with immunoSEQ multiplex PCR; TCRdb holds only in-frame clones, not every one. The DNA gave D and trimming, while V, J and clone size come from that table. Of around 250,000 clones listed, approximately 82% were seen once; the top ten hold less than 3.5%. The trim removed 3 bases at V and 9 bases at J, leaving 16 bases unmatched. The germline V gene encodes CDR1 LGHDT and CDR2 YNNKEL (reference sequence). The CDR3 consists of 17 residues. The record originates from a study of blood T cell repertoires in COVID-19. The wider study: Both acute and convalescent COVID-19 samples were obtained from the United States, Italy and Spain. PBMCs, B-cell-depleted T cells, or T cells were the source of the cDNA or gDNA that made up the material.

This TCR was sampled from a young woman with acute or convalescent COVID-19. The chain employs TRBV3-1 (or the pseudogene TRBV3-2) and TRBJ2-1; TRBD2 matches at 8 bases. The sample was peripheral blood. The CDR3 DNA reads as TGTGCCAGCAGCCATTCGGGAGGGTCAGCGGGACAATCTGAGCAGTTCTTC. Its protein product is CASSHSGGSAGQSEQFF.